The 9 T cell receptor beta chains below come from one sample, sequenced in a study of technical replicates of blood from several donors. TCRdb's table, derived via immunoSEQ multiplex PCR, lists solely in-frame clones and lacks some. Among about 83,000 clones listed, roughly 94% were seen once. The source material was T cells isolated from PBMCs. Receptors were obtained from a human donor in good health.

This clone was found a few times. CDR3 DNA: TGTGCCAGCAGTCTAAGTAGAAGCGGGAGCACAGATACGCAGTATTTT. This gives the protein CASSLSRSGSTDTQYF. The chain uses TRBV28 and TRBJ2-3; TRBD2 might be the D (6 bases). The length of the CDR3 is 16 residues. Trimming shortened V by 5 bases and J by 0 bases, and 15 bases separated the two germline ends. Germline loops: CDR1 MDHEN, CDR2 SYDVKM.

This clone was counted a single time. The CDR3 DNA is TGTGCCAGCAGCTTATCAGCGACCAATCAGCCCCAGCATTTT. Amino acid sequence: CASSLSATNQPQHF. The chain couples TRBV7-6 to TRBJ1-5; no firm D call. The CDR3 spans 14 residues. Per the germline V gene, CDR1 is SGHVS and CDR2 is FNYEAQ. Between the trimmed V and J ends, which lost 2 bases and 3 bases, there was a span of 8 bases.

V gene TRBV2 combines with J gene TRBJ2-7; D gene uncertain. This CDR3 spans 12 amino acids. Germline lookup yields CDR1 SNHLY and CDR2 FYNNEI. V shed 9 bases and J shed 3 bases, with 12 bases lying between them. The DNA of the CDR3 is TGTGCCAGTAAGTTGGCCGTCTACGAGCAGTACTTC. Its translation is CASKLAVYEQYF.

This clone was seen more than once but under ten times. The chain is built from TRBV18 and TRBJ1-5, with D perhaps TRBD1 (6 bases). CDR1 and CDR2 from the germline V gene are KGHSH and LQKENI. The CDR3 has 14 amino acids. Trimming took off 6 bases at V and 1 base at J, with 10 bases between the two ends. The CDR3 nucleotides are TGTGCCAGCTCGTTTGACAGGAGCAATCAGCCCCAGCATTTT. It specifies CASSFDRSNQPQHF.

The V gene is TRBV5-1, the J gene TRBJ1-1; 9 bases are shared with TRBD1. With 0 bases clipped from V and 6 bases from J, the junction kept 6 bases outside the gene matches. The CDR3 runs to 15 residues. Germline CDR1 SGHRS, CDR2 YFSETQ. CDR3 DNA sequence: TGCGCCAGCAGCTTGGATACAGGGGGCTGGTCTGAAGCTTTCTTT. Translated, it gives CASSLDTGGWSEAFF.

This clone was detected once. The CDR3 sequence is CASSLGLAGANEQFF. The DNA of the CDR3 is TGTGCCAGCAGTCTGGGACTAGCGGGAGCCAATGAGCAGTTCTTC. The chain is built from TRBV28 and TRBJ2-1; the match to TRBD2 covers 14 bases. From germline, CDR1 is MDHEN and CDR2 SYDVKM. With 5 bases clipped from V and 6 bases from J, the junction kept 3 bases outside the gene matches. The CDR3 has 15 amino acids.

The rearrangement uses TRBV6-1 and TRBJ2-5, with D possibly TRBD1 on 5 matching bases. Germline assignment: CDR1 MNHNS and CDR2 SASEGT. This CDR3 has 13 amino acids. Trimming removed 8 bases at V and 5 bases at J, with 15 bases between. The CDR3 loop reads CASYRTSGETQYF. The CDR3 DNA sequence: TGTGCCAGCTACCGGACGTCAGGGGAGACCCAGTACTTC.

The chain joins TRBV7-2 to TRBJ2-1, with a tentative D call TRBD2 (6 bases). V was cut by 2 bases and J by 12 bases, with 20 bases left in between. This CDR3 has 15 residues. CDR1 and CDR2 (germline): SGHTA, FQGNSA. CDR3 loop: CASSLRRGDSMWQFF. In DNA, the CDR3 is TGTGCCAGCAGCTTAAGGCGCGGGGACTCAATGTGGCAGTTCTTC.

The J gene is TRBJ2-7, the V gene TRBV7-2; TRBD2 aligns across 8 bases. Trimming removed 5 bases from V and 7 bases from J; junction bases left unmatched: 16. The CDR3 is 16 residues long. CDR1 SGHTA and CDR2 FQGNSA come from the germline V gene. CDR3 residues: CASSARVAGTMREQYF. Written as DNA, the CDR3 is TGTGCCAGCAGCGCCCGGGTAGCGGGGACAATGAGGGAGCAGTACTTC.